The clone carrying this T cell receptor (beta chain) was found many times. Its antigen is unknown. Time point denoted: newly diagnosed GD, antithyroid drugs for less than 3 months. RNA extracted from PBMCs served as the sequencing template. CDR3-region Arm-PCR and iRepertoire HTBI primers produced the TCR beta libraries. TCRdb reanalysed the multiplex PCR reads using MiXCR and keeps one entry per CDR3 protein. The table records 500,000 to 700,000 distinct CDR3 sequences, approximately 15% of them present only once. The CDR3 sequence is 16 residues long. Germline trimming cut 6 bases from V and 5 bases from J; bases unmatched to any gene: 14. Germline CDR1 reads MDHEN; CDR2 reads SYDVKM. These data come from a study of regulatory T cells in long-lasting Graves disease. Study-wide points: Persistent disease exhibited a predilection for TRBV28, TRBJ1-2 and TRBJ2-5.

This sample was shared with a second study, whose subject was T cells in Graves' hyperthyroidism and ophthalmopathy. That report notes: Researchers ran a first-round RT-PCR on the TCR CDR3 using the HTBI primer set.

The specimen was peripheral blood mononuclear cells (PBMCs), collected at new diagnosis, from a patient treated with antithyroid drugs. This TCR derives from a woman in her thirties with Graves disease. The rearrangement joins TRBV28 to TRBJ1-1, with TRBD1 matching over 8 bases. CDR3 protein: CASSPNGQGRRTEAFF. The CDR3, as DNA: TGTGCCAGCAGCCCAAACGGACAGGGAAGGAGGACTGAAGCTTTCTTT. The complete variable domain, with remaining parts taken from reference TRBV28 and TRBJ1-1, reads DVKVTQSSRYLVKRTGEKVFLECVQDMDHENMFWYRQDPGLGLRLIYFSYDVKMKEKGDIPEGYSVSREKKERFSLILESASTNQTSMYLCASSPNGQGRRTEAFFGQGTRLTVV.